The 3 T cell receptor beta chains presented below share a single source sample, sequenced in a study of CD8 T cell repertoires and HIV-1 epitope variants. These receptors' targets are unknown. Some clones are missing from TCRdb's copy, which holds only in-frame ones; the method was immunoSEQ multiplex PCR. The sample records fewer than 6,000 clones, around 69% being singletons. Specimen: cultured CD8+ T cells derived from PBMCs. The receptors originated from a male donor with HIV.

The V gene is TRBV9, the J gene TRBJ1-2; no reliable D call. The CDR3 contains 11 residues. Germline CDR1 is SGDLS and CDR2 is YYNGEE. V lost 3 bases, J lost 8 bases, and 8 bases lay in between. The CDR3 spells CASSATGGYTF. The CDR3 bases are TGTGCCAGCAGCGCCACGGGGGGCTACACCTTC.

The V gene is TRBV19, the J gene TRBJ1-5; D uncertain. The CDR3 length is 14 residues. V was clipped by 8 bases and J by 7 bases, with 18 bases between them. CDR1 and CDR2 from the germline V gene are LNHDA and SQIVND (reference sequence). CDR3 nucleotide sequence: TGTGCCAGTCTCCGAGCCGGACTCGAACAGCCCCAGCATTTT. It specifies CASLRAGLEQPQHF.

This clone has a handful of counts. The CDR3 DNA reads as TGTGCCAGCAGAAGGACAGGCTCCACTGAAGCTTTCTTT. Its protein is CASRRTGSTEAFF. The V gene is TRBV27, the J gene TRBJ1-1, with 7 bases lining up with TRBD1. The CDR3 totals 13 residues. V gave up 6 bases and J gave up 4 bases; unmatched junction bases: 5. Germline values: CDR1 MNHEY, CDR2 SMNVEV (reference sequence).